A selection of T cell receptor beta chains follows, all from one sample in a study of control samples from healthy donors and cancer patients. Assay used: immunoSEQ multiplex PCR; TCRdb lists only in-frame clones, some missing. Of 120,000 or so clones listed, roughly 90% are singletons. Sample: PBMCs. The receptor source for this set is a woman aged 55-69 years with lung cancer. The CDR3 runs from the conserved cysteine through the conserved F or W. The order of the fields is J gene, V gene, clone size, D gene, CDR3 DNA, CDR3 protein. A D gene is named only where the DNA matches it firmly. Rows give clone size only sometimes, using once, few, many, or a class for an expanded clone.

j_gene: TRBJ1-2; v_gene: TRBV29-1; abundance: NA; d_gene: NA; CDR3nt: TGCACCGTTAGGGTTTCGTATCCTAACTATGGCTACACCTTC; CDR3aa: CTVRVSYPNYGYTF
j_gene: TRBJ1-3; v_gene: TRBV30; abundance: NA; d_gene: NA; CDR3nt: TGTGCCTGGAGCAATAAGGGGAGTGCCGGAAACACCATATATTTT; CDR3aa: CAWSNKGSAGNTIYF
j_gene: TRBJ1-2; v_gene: TRBV27; abundance: NA; d_gene: NA; CDR3nt: TGTGCCAGCAGTTTCCCGGGGGTTGGCTACACCTTC; CDR3aa: CASSFPGVGYTF
j_gene: TRBJ1-4; v_gene: TRBV4-2; abundance: few; d_gene: NA; CDR3nt: TGTGCCAGCAGCCAAGAGGTCAGGGGCTGGAATGAAAAACTGTTTTTT; CDR3aa: CASSQEVRGWNEKLFF
j_gene: TRBJ1-1; v_gene: TRBV7-2; abundance: NA; d_gene: NA; CDR3nt: TGTGCCAGCAGCTTAATTCCGGGGAACACTGAAGCTTTCTTT; CDR3aa: CASSLIPGNTEAFF
j_gene: TRBJ2-5; v_gene: TRBV18; abundance: NA; d_gene: NA; CDR3nt: TGTGCCAGCTCACCACGGGCAGAGACCCAGTACTTC; CDR3aa: CASSPRAETQYF
j_gene: TRBJ2-3; v_gene: TRBV28; abundance: NA; d_gene: NA; CDR3nt: TGTGCCAGCAGCCCCCTAGGGCCTAGCACAGATACGCAGTATTTT; CDR3aa: CASSPLGPSTDTQYF
j_gene: TRBJ2-1; v_gene: TRBV7-2; abundance: NA; d_gene: NA; CDR3nt: TGTGCCAGCAGCTTAGCGTGGTCTTACTCCTACAATGAGCAGTTCTTC; CDR3aa: CASSLAWSYSYNEQFF
j_gene: TRBJ1-2; v_gene: TRBV5-6; abundance: NA; d_gene: TRBD1; CDR3nt: TGTGCCAGCAGCCCCCCACTCCGACAGGGGGCGGATGGCTACACCTTC; CDR3aa: CASSPPLRQGADGYTF
j_gene: TRBJ1-1; v_gene: TRBV2; abundance: NA; d_gene: NA; CDR3nt: TGTGCCAGCAGTGTGGGAGCTTTCTTT; CDR3aa: CASSVGAFF
j_gene: TRBJ1-5; v_gene: TRBV5-1; abundance: few; d_gene: NA; CDR3nt: TGCGCCAGCAGCCCTCAGCCGGGTAGCGGACAGCCCCAGCATTTT; CDR3aa: CASSPQPGSGQPQHF
j_gene: TRBJ2-7; v_gene: TRBV6-5; abundance: NA; d_gene: NA; CDR3nt: TGTGCCAGTGGGGGGAATTCCTACGAGCAGTACTTC; CDR3aa: CASGGNSYEQYF
j_gene: TRBJ2-3; v_gene: TRBV5-1; abundance: NA; d_gene: NA; CDR3nt: TGCGCCAGCAGGAGCACACCGGACTTGACTAGCACAGATACGCAGTATTTT; CDR3aa: CASRSTPDLTSTDTQYF
j_gene: TRBJ1-2; v_gene: TRBV9; abundance: NA; d_gene: TRBD1; CDR3nt: TGTGCCAGCAGCCCATTGGCCGAGACAGGGGCTGGCTACACCTTC; CDR3aa: CASSPLAETGAGYTF
j_gene: TRBJ2-3; v_gene: TRBV9; abundance: NA; d_gene: NA; CDR3nt: TGTGCCAGCAGCGTAGACGCGGAGCCCACAGATACGCAGTATTTT; CDR3aa: CASSVDAEPTDTQYF
j_gene: TRBJ2-2; v_gene: TRBV11-1; abundance: few; d_gene: NA; CDR3nt: TGTGCCAGCAGCCCATTGGCTCTTCCGAACACCGGGGAGCTGTTTTTT; CDR3aa: CASSPLALPNTGELFF
j_gene: TRBJ1-2; v_gene: TRBV30; abundance: once; d_gene: TRBD1; CDR3nt: TGTGCCGTCACAGGGGAAACCTATGGCTACACCTTC; CDR3aa: CAVTGETYGYTF
j_gene: TRBJ2-5; v_gene: TRBV18; abundance: NA; d_gene: NA; CDR3nt: TGTGCCAGCTCACCCAACAGAGAGACCCAGTACTTC; CDR3aa: CASSPNRETQYF
j_gene: TRBJ2-7; v_gene: TRBV29-1; abundance: NA; d_gene: NA; CDR3nt: TGCAGCGTTAAGAACTACGAGCAGTACTTC; CDR3aa: CSVKNYEQYF
j_gene: TRBJ2-1; v_gene: TRBV9; abundance: NA; d_gene: TRBD2; CDR3nt: TGTGCCAGCAGCCCATCGGGGGCCGCGGGAGGTTACAATGAGCAGTTCTTC; CDR3aa: CASSPSGAAGGYNEQFF
j_gene: TRBJ2-1; v_gene: TRBV11-2; abundance: NA; d_gene: NA; CDR3nt: TGTGCCAGCAGCTTAGGTGGGGCTGCTAGCTCCTACAATGAGCAGTTCTTC; CDR3aa: CASSLGGAASSYNEQFF
j_gene: TRBJ2-3; v_gene: TRBV3-1/TRBV3-2; abundance: NA; d_gene: TRBD1; CDR3nt: TGTGCCAGCAGCCCCCAGGGGGCTGGCACAGATACGCAGTATTTT; CDR3aa: CASSPQGAGTDTQYF
j_gene: TRBJ1-1; v_gene: TRBV24-1; abundance: once; d_gene: NA; CDR3nt: TGTGCCACCAGTGATTTAGGGGTGACCTCGGACACTGAAGCTTTCTTT; CDR3aa: CATSDLGVTSDTEAFF
j_gene: TRBJ2-7; v_gene: TRBV7-9; abundance: NA; d_gene: TRBD1; CDR3nt: TGTGCCAGCAGCTTAGGGGACAGTGATATTGGTGGGAGCTCCTACGAGCAGTACTTC; CDR3aa: CASSLGDSDIGGSSYEQYF
j_gene: TRBJ1-4; v_gene: TRBV5-6; abundance: few; d_gene: NA; CDR3nt: TGTGCCAGCAGCCTGGGGCGCCGGACATCGGATGAAAAACTGTTTTTT; CDR3aa: CASSLGRRTSDEKLFF
j_gene: TRBJ1-1; v_gene: TRBV7-2; abundance: NA; d_gene: NA; CDR3nt: TGTGCCAGCAGCACCAACCAGTTAAACACTGAAGCTTTCTTT; CDR3aa: CASSTNQLNTEAFF
j_gene: TRBJ2-7; v_gene: TRBV2; abundance: NA; d_gene: NA; CDR3nt: TGTGCCAGCAGTCCTACAACAGGGTCCTACGAGCAGTACTTC; CDR3aa: CASSPTTGSYEQYF
j_gene: TRBJ1-1; v_gene: TRBV7-9; abundance: NA; d_gene: NA; CDR3nt: TGTGCCAGCAGCTTAGTAACAGGGCCGGGGACTGAAGCTTTCTTT; CDR3aa: CASSLVTGPGTEAFF
j_gene: TRBJ1-5; v_gene: TRBV25-1; abundance: NA; d_gene: TRBD1; CDR3nt: TGTGCCAGCAGTGCGACAGGGGGGAATCAGCCCCAGCATTTT; CDR3aa: CASSATGGNQPQHF
j_gene: TRBJ2-1; v_gene: TRBV6-1; abundance: NA; d_gene: NA; CDR3nt: TGTGCCAGCAGTGAAGCGAGTTCAGGACCCCCTCTTTACAATGAGCAGTTCTTC; CDR3aa: CASSEASSGPPLYNEQFF
j_gene: TRBJ1-3; v_gene: TRBV7-9; abundance: NA; d_gene: NA; CDR3nt: TGTGCCAGCAGCTTCCCCTCCGGAAACACCATATATTTT; CDR3aa: CASSFPSGNTIYF
j_gene: TRBJ1-2; v_gene: TRBV19; abundance: NA; d_gene: NA; CDR3nt: TGTGCCAGTACGAACTCGAGGTCAGGCAACTATGGCTACACCTTC; CDR3aa: CASTNSRSGNYGYTF
j_gene: TRBJ1-3; v_gene: TRBV14; abundance: once; d_gene: NA; CDR3nt: TGTGCCAGCAGCCAAGATTGGGGGCCCGGAAACACCATATATTTT; CDR3aa: CASSQDWGPGNTIYF
j_gene: TRBJ2-3; v_gene: TRBV27; abundance: NA; d_gene: NA; CDR3nt: TGTGCCAGCAGTTTTCACGAGCGGGATACGCAGTATTTT; CDR3aa: CASSFHERDTQYF
j_gene: TRBJ2-6; v_gene: TRBV19; abundance: NA; d_gene: NA; CDR3nt: TGTGCCAGTAAATCAGGGAACTCTGGGGCCAACGTCCTGACTTTC; CDR3aa: CASKSGNSGANVLTF
j_gene: TRBJ1-3; v_gene: TRBV6-5; abundance: once; d_gene: TRBD1; CDR3nt: TGTGCCAGCAGTTACCCATGGACAGGCTATGGAAACACCATATATTTT; CDR3aa: CASSYPWTGYGNTIYF
j_gene: TRBJ2-1; v_gene: TRBV7-7; abundance: NA; d_gene: NA; CDR3nt: TGTGCTAGCAGCTTGGGCACCGGGCCCTCGAATGAGCAGTTCTTC; CDR3aa: CASSLGTGPSNEQFF
j_gene: TRBJ2-2; v_gene: TRBV28; abundance: NA; d_gene: NA; CDR3nt: TGTGCCAGCACACAGCAGAACACCGGGGAGCTGTTTTTT; CDR3aa: CASTQQNTGELFF
j_gene: TRBJ1-1; v_gene: TRBV7-2; abundance: NA; d_gene: NA; CDR3nt: TGTGCCAGCAGCTTAGCCCGTGGGGATGAAGCTTTCTTT; CDR3aa: CASSLARGDEAFF